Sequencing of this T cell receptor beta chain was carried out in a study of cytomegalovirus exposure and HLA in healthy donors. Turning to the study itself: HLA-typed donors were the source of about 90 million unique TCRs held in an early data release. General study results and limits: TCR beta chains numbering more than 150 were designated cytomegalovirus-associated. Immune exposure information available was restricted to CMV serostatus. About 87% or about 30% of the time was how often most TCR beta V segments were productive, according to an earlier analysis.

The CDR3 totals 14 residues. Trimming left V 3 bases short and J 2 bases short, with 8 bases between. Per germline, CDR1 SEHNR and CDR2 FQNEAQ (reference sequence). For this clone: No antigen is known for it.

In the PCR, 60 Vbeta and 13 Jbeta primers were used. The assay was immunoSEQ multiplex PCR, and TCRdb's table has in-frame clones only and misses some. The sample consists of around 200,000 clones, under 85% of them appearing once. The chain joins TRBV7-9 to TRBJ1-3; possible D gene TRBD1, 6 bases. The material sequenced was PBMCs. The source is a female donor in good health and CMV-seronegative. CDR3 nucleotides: TGTGCCAGCAGCTTGGGGGGGCCTGGAAACACCATATATTTT. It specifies CASSLGGPGNTIYF. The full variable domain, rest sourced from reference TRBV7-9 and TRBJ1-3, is DTGVSQNPRHKITKRGQNVTFRCDPISEHNRLYWYRQTLGQGPEFLTYFQNEAQLEKSRLLSDRFSAERPKGSFSTLEIQRTEQGDSAMYLCASSLGGPGNTIYFGEGSWLTVV.